The subject of this entry is one TCR beta chain. Germline CDR1 is SGHTS and CDR2 is YDEGEE. This CDR3 is built from 19 residues. J gave up 4 bases and V 0 bases, and 15 bases lay outside the gene matches. Profiling relied on immunoSEQ multiplex PCR, and the TCRdb table lists in-frame clones only, not all of them. The data hold approximately 70,000 clones, with about 90% observed a single time. This entry is derived from a study of T cell changes during pregnancy in multiple sclerosis. The TCR comes from a female donor with multiple sclerosis, enrolled in a pregnancy study. The sequencing here drew on peripheral blood, taken in the first trimester of pregnancy. The chain recombines TRBV5-8 with TRBJ2-3; 9 nucleotides align to TRBD2. CDR3 nucleotide sequence: TGTGCCAGCAGCTTGGAGGGTAGCGGGAGTCGCCGATTTCCAGATACGCAGTATTTT. Translating it yields CASSLEGSGSRRFPDTQYF.